Following are 30 T cell receptor beta chains from one sample sequenced in a study of graft-versus-host responses after intestinal transplantation. This table comes from immunoSEQ multiplex PCR, and its TCRdb copy is limited to in-frame clones, with some not included. Here the sample spans fewer than 25,000 clones, roughly 44% being singletons. Responder cells labeled with CFSE (about 200,000) were co-plated with irradiated stimulator cells labeled with violet dye (about 200,000). The sample in question was alloreactive CD8+ T cells from a mixed lymphocyte reaction culture, obtained before transplantation. Subset here: CFSE-low proliferating T cells sorted from roughly six-day pre-transplant mixed lymphocyte reaction (GvH or HvG direction). The source of these receptors is a human patient who was an organ donor for intestinal transplantation.

V usage is TRBV10-2 and J usage is TRBJ1-2, with 8 bases identical to TRBD1. V shed 4 bases, J shed 6 bases, and the junction held 1 base outside the gene matches. CDR1 is WSHSY, CDR2 SAAADI, per germline. This CDR3 region has 12 residues. The CDR3 DNA is TGCGCCAGCAGTGCAGGGGGCAATGGCTACACCTTC. Translation: CASSAGGNGYTF.

The chain is built from TRBV6-1 and TRBJ2-7, with 9 bases matching TRBD1. CDR1 and CDR2 from the germline V gene are MNHNS and SASEGT. Losses at the gene ends were 7 bases for V and 3 bases for J; bases not matched to a gene: 7. The CDR3 loop spans 14 amino acids. The CDR3 spells CASTGTGRGYEQYF. In DNA, the CDR3 is TGTGCCAGCACCGGGACAGGGAGAGGCTACGAGCAGTACTTC.

The rearrangement links TRBV4-3 to TRBJ1-1; possible D gene TRBD1, 5 bases. This CDR3 has 15 amino acids. Germline CDR1 is LGHNA and CDR2 is YSLEER. The ends were cut back, 1 base at V and 1 base at J, with 10 bases in the middle. CDR3 in DNA: TGCGCCAGCAGCCAAGTAGGGGATTGGAACACTGAAGCTTTCTTT. Translating it yields CASSQVGDWNTEAFF.

This clone was picked up a small number of times. This sequence joins TRBV27 and TRBJ2-5, with D perhaps assigned TRBD1 or TRBD2 (5 bases each). CDR3 length: 14 residues. V dropped 4 bases and J dropped 5 bases, with 14 bases sitting between them. CDR1 is MNHEY and CDR2 is SMNVEV in the germline V gene (reference sequence). The CDR3 reads CASSWDPLGETQYF. The CDR3, as DNA: TGTGCCAGCAGTTGGGACCCTCTTGGGGAGACCCAGTACTTC.

As DNA, the CDR3 is TGCGCCAGCAGCCGGGCGGGAGTACCCTACAATGAGCAGTTCTTC. Encoded protein: CASSRAGVPYNEQFF. The chain combines TRBV4-1 with TRBJ2-1, with TRBD2 matching over 7 bases. The V segment lost 4 bases and the J segment 2 bases; nucleotides outside the gene matches: 5. In germline, CDR1 is MGHRA, CDR2 YSYEKL. This CDR3 is 15 amino acids long.

The chain employs TRBV10-3 and TRBJ2-5; 7 bases agree with TRBD1. The V segment lost 5 bases and the J segment 4 bases; nucleotides outside the gene matches: 10. Germline V lookup: CDR1 ENHRY, CDR2 SYGVKD. This CDR3 is built from 15 residues. The CDR3 DNA follows: TGTGCCATCAGTTCACGGACAGGCGACTTAGAGACCCAGTACTTC. Its protein product is CAISSRTGDLETQYF.

Only a few counts were recorded for this clone. A read error may explain this, as a much larger clone is one base away. Since the CDR3 does not end with the conserved phenylalanine or tryptophan, this likely comes from a read error. The genes are TRBV5-5 and TRBJ2-7; the D gene is possibly TRBD2 (6 bases). The V end lost 4 bases, the J end lost 3 bases, and 11 bases lay between the germline ends. Germline V lookup: CDR1 SGHKS, CDR2 YYEKEE (reference sequence). The CDR3 length is 13 residues. In nucleotides, the CDR3 is TGTGCCAGCAGCACCCCGGGGGTCTACGAGCAGTACCTC. Translated: CASSTPGVYEQYL.

The chain couples TRBV19 to TRBJ1-2; D is uncertain. There are 12 residues in the CDR3. Germline loops: CDR1 LNHDA, CDR2 SQIVND (reference sequence). The V end lost 6 bases, the J end lost 0 bases, and 5 bases lay between the germline ends. CDR3 protein: CASSTSNYGYTF. The CDR3 bases are TGTGCCAGTAGCACATCTAACTATGGCTACACCTTC.

This clone was observed a handful of times. The chain employs TRBV15 and TRBJ2-7, with D possibly matching TRBD2 (6 bases). With 0 bases removed from V and 3 bases from J, the gap between germline ends came to 15 bases. The germline V gene encodes CDR1 LNHNV and CDR2 YYDKDF (reference sequence). The CDR3 is 16 amino acids. The CDR3 spells CATSRDLSEEGYEQYF. CDR3 bases: TGTGCCACCAGCAGAGATCTCAGCGAGGAGGGCTACGAGCAGTACTTC.

J is TRBJ1-1 and V is TRBV27; 7 nucleotides match TRBD1. The V gene's germline CDR1 is MNHEY and CDR2 SMNVEV (reference sequence). The ends lost 4 bases at V and 1 base at J; junction bases unmatched: 3. This CDR3 region has 14 residues. The CDR3 DNA follows: TGTGCCAGCAGTTCGTACAGGGGGAACACTGAAGCTTTCTTT. Amino acids: CASSSYRGNTEAFF.

This chain uses TRBV7-2 with TRBJ2-5, with TRBD2 matching 10 bases. The CDR3 runs 15 residues. Per the germline V gene, CDR1 is SGHTA and CDR2 is FQGNSA. V lost 5 bases and J lost 5; bases outside the gene matches: 8. CDR3 amino acids: CASSQLAGVRETQYF. In nucleotides, the CDR3 is TGTGCCAGCAGCCAGCTAGCGGGAGTCCGGGAGACCCAGTACTTC.

The chain joins TRBV30 to TRBJ2-3; no reliable D call. V was trimmed by 0 bases and J by 3 bases, leaving 7 bases between them. Germline V gene data show CDR1 as GTSNPN and CDR2 as SVGIG (reference sequence). This CDR3 has 13 amino acids. CDR3 amino acids: CAWSVGLTDTQYF. The CDR3 DNA sequence: TGTGCCTGGAGTGTAGGGCTGACAGATACGCAGTATTTT.

The gene calls are TRBV19 and TRBJ1-1; the D gene is possibly TRBD1 (5 bases). The CDR3 has 14 amino acids. Trimming left V 2 bases short and J 1 base short, with 8 bases between. Germline-derived CDR1 and CDR2 are LNHDA and SQIVND (reference sequence). CDR3 DNA sequence: TGTGCCAGTAGTATACTAACAGGGAACACTGAAGCTTTCTTT. This codes for CASSILTGNTEAFF.

This chain uses TRBV4-1 with TRBJ2-1; D gene ambiguous. The V gene's germline CDR1 is MGHRA and CDR2 YSYEKL. V lost 4 bases and J 5 bases, leaving 3 bases between the germline ends. The CDR3 extends over 11 amino acids. The CDR3 sequence is CASSLNNEQFF. CDR3 in DNA: TGCGCCAGCAGCCTTAACAATGAGCAGTTCTTC.

This clone was seen a single time. V and J are TRBV4-3 and TRBJ1-1, with unresolved D. The germline CDR1 and CDR2 sequences are LGHNA and YSLEER. The CDR3 runs 13 residues. V was clipped by 2 bases and J by 5 bases, with 9 bases between them. The CDR3 region is CASSQLGWTEAFF. CDR3 in DNA: TGCGCCAGCAGCCAATTGGGTTGGACTGAAGCTTTCTTT.

This clone came up a few times. The chain uses TRBV29-1 and TRBJ1-1; D is uncertain. The CDR3 totals 13 residues. Germline V gene data show CDR1 as SQVTM and CDR2 as ANQGSEA. V was shortened by 3 bases and J by 2 bases, with 10 bases between the two germline ends. The CDR3 reads CSVEVGSNTEAFF. The CDR3 DNA sequence: TGCAGCGTTGAGGTAGGATCTAACACTGAAGCTTTCTTT. The whole variable domain, remainder taken from reference TRBV29-1 and TRBJ1-1, is SAVISQKPSRDICQRGTSLTIQCQVDSQVTMMFWYRQQPGQSLTLIATANQGSEATYESGFVIDKFPISRPNLTFSTLTVSNMSPEDSSIYLCSVEVGSNTEAFFGQGTRLTVV.

A few counts support this clone. The chain's CDR3 is CASSESSFGKAFF. CDR3 nucleotide sequence: TGTGCCAGCAGTGAATCGAGTTTTGGTAAGGCTTTCTTT. The chain has TRBV25-1 and TRBJ1-1; D is unresolved. This CDR3 has 13 amino acids. Looked up from germline, CDR1 is MGHDK and CDR2 is SYGVNS. Deletions cut 1 base from V and 11 bases from J, with 14 bases between.

The chain is built from TRBV30 and TRBJ2-3; 10 positions agree with TRBD2. Germline assignment: CDR1 GTSNPN and CDR2 SVGIG (reference sequence). V was pared by 3 bases and J by 7 bases, with 7 bases of the junction left unmatched. The CDR3 length is 14 residues. DNA of the CDR3: TGTGCCTGGAGGAAATGGACTAGCGGCAATACGCAGTATTTT. Residues: CAWRKWTSGNTQYF.

As to this clone: The identical CDR3 is also encoded by other nucleotide sequences in the sample. The V and J genes are TRBV13 and TRBJ2-7; D unresolved. There are 12 residues in the CDR3. Germline CDR1 and CDR2: PRHDT and FYEKMQ (reference sequence). V was clipped by 0 bases and J by 7 bases, with 7 bases between them. The CDR3 region has the DNA TGTGCCAGCAGCTTAGGAGCTAATGAGCAGTACTTC. Amino acid sequence: CASSLGANEQYF.

This chain connects TRBV7-9 to TRBJ2-2; D not resolved. Germline values: CDR1 SEHNR, CDR2 FQNEAQ (reference sequence). The CDR3 is made up of 14 amino acids. Trimming left V 3 bases short and J 4 bases short, with 9 bases between. CDR3 sequence: CASSFLGGTGELFF. DNA for the CDR3: TGTGCCAGCAGCTTCCTGGGTGGCACCGGGGAGCTGTTTTTT.

This clone occurred once. One end of the junction varies from germline; a read error may be responsible. The V and J genes are TRBV9 and TRBJ2-1; 14 bases are a match to TRBD2. The germline V gene encodes CDR1 SGDLS and CDR2 YYNGEE. The CDR3 sequence is 15 residues long. CDR3 loop: CAGSVDGLAGGEQFF. The CDR3 DNA is TGTGCCGGCAGCGTAGACGGACTAGCGGGAGGTGAGCAGTTCTTC.

This clone was seen only a few times. The chain uses TRBV6-6 and TRBJ1-6; the match to TRBD1 covers 7 bases. V was pared by 7 bases and J by 17 bases, with 14 bases of the junction left unmatched. CDR1 is MNHNY, CDR2 SVGAGI, per germline (reference sequence). The CDR3 sequence is 13 residues long. Here the CDR3 DNA reads TGTGCCAGCACCCAAAGGGACAGACTTCCGGTCCACTTT. Amino acids: CASTQRDRLPVHF.

V usage is TRBV7-6 and J usage is TRBJ1-2, with D hard to call. The length of the CDR3 is 13 residues. The V gene's germline CDR1 is SGHVS and CDR2 FNYEAQ. V was trimmed by 0 bases and J by 4 bases, leaving 6 bases between them. The CDR3 protein is CASSLAPGYGYTF. The DNA for the CDR3 is TGTGCCAGCAGCTTAGCGCCAGGCTATGGCTACACCTTC. The complete variable domain, with remaining parts taken from reference TRBV7-6 and TRBJ1-2, reads GAGVSQSPRYKVTKRGQDVALRCDPISGHVSLYWYRQALGQGPEFLTYFNYEAQQDKSGLPNDRFSAERPEGSISTLTIQRTEQRDSAMYRCASSLAPGYGYTFGSGTRLTVV.

This chain uses TRBV9 with TRBJ2-7; D gene ambiguous. The germline V gene encodes CDR1 SGDLS and CDR2 YYNGEE. Trimming took off 0 bases at V and 4 bases at J, with 11 bases between the two ends. The CDR3 has 14 residues. The CDR3 reads CASSVGGRGYEQYF. CDR3 nucleotides: TGTGCCAGCAGCGTAGGGGGTAGAGGTTACGAGCAGTACTTC.

This clone came up a few times. The chain carries TRBV4-1 and TRBJ1-2; TRBD1 might be the D (5 bases). Germline-derived CDR1 and CDR2 are MGHRA and YSYEKL. This CDR3 is built from 15 residues. Deletions cut 0 bases from V and 1 base from J, with 9 bases between. CDR3 region: CASSQEGDSNYGYTF. CDR3 sequence (DNA): TGCGCCAGCAGCCAAGAGGGAGACAGTAACTATGGCTACACCTTC.

J is TRBJ1-2 and V is TRBV4-3; D gene ambiguous. Germline loops: CDR1 LGHNA, CDR2 YSLEER. V was clipped by 1 base and J by 5 bases, with 17 bases between them. The CDR3 is 16 residues long. The CDR3 nucleotides are TGCGCCAGCAGCCAAGGGCCCGGGGAGCTTGTTTATGGCTACACCTTC. This sequence encodes CASSQGPGELVYGYTF.

The chain joins TRBV4-1 to TRBJ2-3; D remains unclear. The CDR3 extends over 14 amino acids. Trimming took off 2 bases at V and 3 bases at J, with 9 bases between the two ends. Per germline, CDR1 MGHRA and CDR2 YSYEKL. In DNA form, the CDR3 reads TGCGCCAGCAGCCAACGTTTAGGGACAGATACGCAGTATTTT. Translated: CASSQRLGTDTQYF.

Of note for this clone: This may arise from a read error, as a much more abundant clone is one base away. This chain uses TRBV5-6 with TRBJ1-5, with D tentatively TRBD1 (6 bases). CDR3 length equals 14 residues. Germline V gives CDR1 SGHDT, CDR2 YYEEEE. Here the CDR3 reads CACSLGAGGQPQHF. CDR3 bases: TGTGCCTGCAGCTTGGGGGCGGGGGGACAGCCCCAGCATTTT.

This chain links TRBV27 with TRBJ1-5, with D unresolved. Looked up from germline, CDR1 is MNHEY and CDR2 is SMNVEV (reference sequence). The ends were cut back, 2 bases at V and 0 bases at J, with 8 bases in the middle. CDR3 size: 15 residues. CDR3 residues: CASSLIGGSNQPQHF. The CDR3 DNA sequence: TGTGCCAGCAGTTTAATTGGCGGTAGCAATCAGCCCCAGCATTTT.

In its sample, this clone was seen once. The V call is TRBV7-2, the J call TRBJ1-2, with TRBD1 matching 8 bases. V lost 1 base and J lost 4; bases outside the gene matches: 14. Germline V gene sequence: CDR1 SGHTA, CDR2 FQGNSA. This CDR3 comprises 18 residues. The CDR3, as DNA: TGTGCCAGCAGCTTAGTGCGGAGGACAGGGAGGTTCGGCTATGGCTACACCTTC. It translates to CASSLVRRTGRFGYGYTF.